These 21 T cell receptor beta chains were sequenced from one sample in a study of cytomegalovirus exposure and HLA in healthy donors. The PCR made use of 60 Vbeta and 13 Jbeta primers. The repertoire was sequenced with immunoSEQ multiplex PCR; TCRdb's copy has only in-frame clones and lacks some. Of some 150,000 clones detected, more than 75% appear once; the ten largest clones hold roughly 7.8%. The sequencing input was PBMCs. Receptor source: a woman in her fifties or sixties in good health and CMV-seropositive.

The chain uses TRBV19 and TRBJ2-3, with 11 bases lining up with TRBD1. The CDR3 has 15 residues. The junction had 8 bases not matched to a gene; V was cut back by 9 bases and J by 3 bases. Germline CDR1 LNHDA, CDR2 SQIVND (reference sequence). The CDR3 region has the DNA TGTGCCAGCAACCCGGGGACAGGGGGAACAGATACGCAGTATTTT. Amino acids: CASNPGTGGTDTQYF.

The chain joins TRBV5-4 to TRBJ2-2; TRBD2 matches at 12 bases. The J segment lost 0 bases and the V segment lost 5 bases, leaving 14 bases of the junction unmatched. The CDR3 loop spans 20 amino acids. Germline assignment: CDR1 SGHNT and CDR2 YYREEE (reference sequence). This chain's CDR3 is CASRSRLAGDPFPNTGELFF. The CDR3 region has the DNA TGTGCCAGCAGATCAAGACTAGCGGGAGACCCCTTCCCGAACACCGGGGAGCTGTTTTTT.

In DNA form, the CDR3 reads TGTGCCAGCAGCGCACGGACTAGCGGGCTCTATTACAATGAGCAGTTCTTC. Encoded protein: CASSARTSGLYYNEQFF. The genes are TRBV9 and TRBJ2-1, with TRBD2 matching over 11 bases. The J segment lost 4 bases and the V segment lost 3 bases, leaving 9 bases of the junction unmatched. CDR3 length: 17 residues. Looked up from germline, CDR1 is SGDLS and CDR2 is YYNGEE.

The chain joins TRBV5-1 to TRBJ2-3, with D unclear. Trimming pared 1 base from V and 4 bases from J, leaving 13 bases between. CDR1 and CDR2 from the germline V gene are SGHRS and YFSETQ. The CDR3 is made up of 15 amino acids. The CDR3 region has the DNA TGCGCCAGCAGCTTGAATAATTTTGGGCCAGATACGCAGTATTTT. Its protein product is CASSLNNFGPDTQYF.

The rearrangement uses TRBV28 and TRBJ1-2, with 9 bases that match TRBD1. The CDR3 contains 14 residues. The V segment lost 5 bases and the J segment 2 bases; nucleotides outside the gene matches: 3. Germline assignment: CDR1 MDHEN and CDR2 SYDVKM. The CDR3 DNA follows: TGTGCCAGCAGTAAACAGGGGGCGAACTATGGCTACACCTTC. The encoded protein is CASSKQGANYGYTF.

This chain joins TRBV28 and TRBJ2-3, with 8 bases lining up with TRBD1. The CDR3 loop spans 18 amino acids. V lost 6 bases and J lost 4; bases outside the gene matches: 18. CDR1 is MDHEN and CDR2 is SYDVKM in the germline V gene. CDR3 nucleotide sequence: TGTGCCAGCAGGACCGAGACAGGGGCTGCGGGAAGACCAGATACGCAGTATTTT. This codes for CASRTETGAAGRPDTQYF.

The CDR3 region has the DNA TGTGCCGCCCAGTCCTACAATGAGCAGTTCTTC. Its protein is CAAQSYNEQFF. This chain links TRBV10-3 with TRBJ2-1, with D unresolved. Per the germline V gene, CDR1 is ENHRY and CDR2 is SYGVKD. The ends were cut back, 11 bases at V and 1 base at J, with 6 bases in the middle. This CDR3 is 11 amino acids long.

The DNA for the CDR3 is TGTGCCAGCAGGAAAAACCTCGACAGGTCAAGGGGGGGCTACACCTTC. It yields the protein CASRKNLDRSRGGYTF. V usage is TRBV5-4 and J usage is TRBJ1-2, with TRBD1 as a possible D gene (6 bases). Germline V gene data show CDR1 as SGHNT and CDR2 as YYREEE (reference sequence). The CDR3 has 16 residues. The germline V and J ends were trimmed by 5 bases and 8 bases, with 25 bases remaining between them.

The chain recombines TRBV5-8 with TRBJ1-5; TRBD1 aligns across 7 bases. Trimming took 10 bases from V and 1 from J; bases not matched to a gene: 11. Germline V gene lookup returns CDR1 SGHTS and CDR2 YDEGEE. The CDR3 sequence is 15 residues long. Written as DNA, the CDR3 is TGTGCCTCAACCGACAGGGCTTGGAGCAATCAGCCCCAGCATTTT. Translated: CASTDRAWSNQPQHF.

This clone was recorded once. CDR3 sequence reads: CASSAGFNQPQHF. Written as DNA, the CDR3 is TGTGCCAGCAGTGCCGGGTTCAATCAGCCCCAGCATTTT. The rearrangement joins TRBV2 to TRBJ1-5; D not resolved. Trimming removed 4 bases from V and 3 bases from J, with 7 bases in between. The CDR3 sequence is 13 residues long. The germline V gene has CDR1 SNHLY and CDR2 FYNNEI. Variable domain in full (rest from reference TRBV2 and TRBJ1-5): EPEVTQTPSHQVTQMGQEVILRCVPISNHLYFYWYRQILGQKVEFLVSFYNNEISEKSEIFDDQFSVERPDGSNFTLKIRSTKLEDSAMYFCASSAGFNQPQHFGDGTRLSIL.

This clone was counted a single time. V and J are TRBV4-3 and TRBJ1-2; D is perhaps TRBD1 (5 bases). CDR3 size: 15 residues. The germline gives CDR1 LGHNA, CDR2 YSLEER. Trimming shortened V by 1 base and J by 4 bases, and 13 bases separated the two germline ends. For the CDR3, the DNA is TGCGCCAGCAGCCAAGTAGGGGTCGGAGTCTATGGCTACACCTTC. Its translation: CASSQVGVGVYGYTF.

This clone came up a few times. The J gene is TRBJ2-2, the V gene TRBV11-3; D remains ambiguous. V was shortened by 4 bases and J by 0 bases, with 9 bases between the two germline ends. Germline CDR1 SGHNT, CDR2 YENEEA. CDR3 size: 15 residues. CDR3 DNA sequence: TGTGCCAGCAGCTCACAGCCGACGAACACCGGGGAGCTGTTTTTT. It is translated as CASSSQPTNTGELFF.

J is TRBJ2-3 and V is TRBV27; D unclear. Between the trimmed V and J ends, which lost 2 bases and 2 bases, there was a span of 20 bases. The germline V gene has CDR1 MNHEY and CDR2 SMNVEV (reference sequence). This CDR3 has 18 residues. The CDR3 DNA sequence: TGTGCCAGCAGTTTAAAGCCTTCGGGTATCCAACCCACAGATACGCAGTATTTT. It translates to CASSLKPSGIQPTDTQYF.

V gene TRBV4-1 combines with J gene TRBJ2-1, with D perhaps TRBD2 (5 bases). Per the germline V gene, CDR1 is MGHRA and CDR2 is YSYEKL. There are 21 residues in the CDR3. Trimming stripped 0 bases from V and 2 bases from J, with 26 bases between. The CDR3, as DNA: TGCGCCAGCAGCCAAGAGGGTCGAGGAGGAATACAAGGAGTTACCTACAATGAGCAGTTCTTC. Translating gives CASSQEGRGGIQGVTYNEQFF.

The chain is built from TRBV9 and TRBJ2-2; 8 bases agree with TRBD1. Germline V gene lookup returns CDR1 SGDLS and CDR2 YYNGEE. V was pared by 4 bases and J by 0 bases, with 5 bases of the junction left unmatched. This CDR3 region has 16 residues. CDR3 protein: CASSPRGPANTGELFF. Here the CDR3 DNA reads TGTGCCAGCAGCCCCAGGGGGCCCGCGAACACCGGGGAGCTGTTTTTT.

This sequence joins TRBV6-5 and TRBJ1-1; D gene unclear. This CDR3 spans 14 amino acids. The V end lost 6 bases, the J end lost 0 bases, and 11 bases lay between the germline ends. CDR1 MNHEY and CDR2 SVGAGI come from the germline V gene. The DNA for the CDR3 is TGTGCCAGCAGCCCTCAACTCGTGAACACTGAAGCTTTCTTT. As protein: CASSPQLVNTEAFF.

This clone was observed a single time. Other nucleotide sequences from this sample produce the same CDR3. The V and J genes are TRBV5-1 and TRBJ2-5; possibly TRBD1 for D (5 bases). The CDR3 loop spans 14 amino acids. With 2 bases removed from V and 5 bases from J, the gap between germline ends came to 13 bases. From germline, CDR1 is SGHRS and CDR2 YFSETQ. The CDR3 region has the DNA TGCGCCAGCAGCTTAGGGCAGGGTGGGGAGACCCAGTACTTC. It codes for CASSLGQGGETQYF.

CDR3 nucleotides: TGTGCCAGCAGCGAGGGCGGGAACACTGAAGCTTTCTTT. Translation gives CASSEGGNTEAFF. The chain combines TRBV5-4 with TRBJ1-1; unclear D gene. The CDR3 covers 13 residues. Trimming left V 4 bases short and J 1 base short, with 8 bases between. Germline CDR1 is SGHNT and CDR2 is YYREEE (reference sequence).

The chain uses TRBV5-1 and TRBJ2-5; 10 nucleotides match TRBD2. This CDR3 has 15 residues. Trimming took 4 bases from V and 4 from J; bases not matched to a gene: 7. Germline V gene data show CDR1 as SGHRS and CDR2 as YFSETQ. The CDR3 sequence is CASSQGAGGGETQYF. Written as DNA, the CDR3 is TGCGCCAGCAGCCAAGGAGCGGGGGGGGGAGAGACCCAGTACTTC. Drawing the rest from reference TRBV5-1 and TRBJ2-5, the complete variable domain is KAGVTQTPRYLIKTRGQQVTLSCSPISGHRSVSWYQQTPGQGLQFLFEYFSETQRNKGNFPGRFSGRQFSNSRSEMNVSTLELGDSALYLCASSQGAGGGETQYFGPGTRLLVL.

This chain joins TRBV5-1 and TRBJ2-4; TRBD1 aligns across 8 bases. With 0 bases clipped from V and 16 bases from J, the junction kept 9 bases outside the gene matches. This CDR3 has 13 amino acids. CDR1 is SGHRS and CDR2 is YFSETQ in the germline V gene. The CDR3 sequence is CASSLDRTGIRYF. The CDR3 DNA reads TGCGCCAGCAGCTTGGACAGGACAGGGATTCGATACTTC.

J is TRBJ1-1 and V is TRBV10-2; TRBD1 matches 10 bases. CDR1 WSHSY and CDR2 SAAADI come from the germline V gene. This CDR3 has 13 residues. With V trimmed by 7 bases and J by 6 bases, 5 bases remained unmatched. The CDR3 bases are TGCGCCAGCACGGGACAGGGGTTCCCTGAAGCTTTCTTT. As protein: CASTGQGFPEAFF.